The 20 T cell receptor beta chains reported below all come from one sample, sequenced in a study of radiation and T cells in renal cell carcinoma. Stated time point: blood 4 weeks post-SBRT, at nephrectomy. The treatment denotes: 15 Gy SBRT to primary tumor, nephrectomy 4 weeks later. Using immunoSEQ multiplex PCR, the repertoire was profiled, and TCRdb retains in-frame clones only, with some absent. The sample includes about 86,000 clones, around four fifths seen only once; the top ten take roughly a tenth. This material consisted of blood, taken from a patient whose treatment included radiotherapy and nephrectomy. Source of these receptors: a man in his forties or fifties with renal cell carcinoma.

The V call is TRBV6-6, the J call TRBJ2-7; no clear D gene. The CDR3 is 14 amino acids. CDR1 is MNHNY and CDR2 is SVGAGI in the germline V gene (reference sequence). V was shortened by 5 bases and J by 0 bases, with 11 bases between the two germline ends. The CDR3 bases are TGTGCCAGCAGTGGCAGGAATAGCTCCTACGAGCAGTACTTC. It is translated as CASSGRNSSYEQYF.

This sequence joins TRBV19 and TRBJ2-7; 12 nucleotides align to TRBD1. CDR3 length: 15 residues. Germline-derived CDR1 and CDR2 are LNHDA and SQIVND (reference sequence). J lost 6 bases, V lost 4 bases, and 7 bases had no gene match. The CDR3 bases are TGTGCCAGTAGTAGCCCTGGGACAGGGGGCGGCGAGCAGTACTTC. This sequence encodes CASSSPGTGGGEQYF.

This clone was recorded only once. At one end the junction does not follow the germline gene, possibly because of a read error. V is TRBV19 and J is TRBJ2-2; 11 bases line up with TRBD2. The CDR3 spans 16 residues. Germline V gene data show CDR1 as LNHDA and CDR2 as SQIVND (reference sequence). The CDR3 DNA sequence: TGTGCCAGTAGAATAGCGGGAGGGCCAGACACCGGGGAGCTGTTTTTT. It encodes CASRIAGGPDTGELFF. Based on the CDR3 plus reference TRBV19 and TRBJ2-2, the full variable domain is DGGITQSPKYLFRKEGQNVTLSCEQNLNHDAMYWYRQDPGQGLRLIYYSQIVNDFQKGDIAEGYSVSREKKESFPLTVTSAQKNPTAFYLCASRIAGGPDTGELFFGEGSRLTVL.

V usage is TRBV11-1 and J usage is TRBJ2-7; D is perhaps TRBD1 (5 bases). The CDR3 totals 15 residues. The ends were cut back, 1 base at V and 5 bases at J, with 15 bases in the middle. Germline V gene sequence: CDR1 SGHAT, CDR2 FQDESV (reference sequence). CDR3 in amino acids: CASSLVGQGVNEQYF. Here the CDR3 DNA reads TGTGCCAGCAGCTTAGTGGGTCAGGGTGTCAACGAGCAGTACTTC. Complete variable domain (other parts from reference TRBV11-1 and TRBJ2-7): EAEVAQSPRYKITEKSQAVAFWCDPISGHATLYWYRQILGQGPELLVQFQDESVVDDSQLPKDRFSAERLKGVDSTLKIQPAELGDSAMYLCASSLVGQGVNEQYFGPGTRLTVT.

The genes are TRBV6-5 and TRBJ2-7, with 7 bases identical to TRBD2. Germline V gene lookup returns CDR1 MNHEY and CDR2 SVGAGI. This CDR3 region has 16 residues. Trimming cost V 2 bases and J 3 bases; bases outside gene matches: 10. The CDR3 DNA is TGTGCCAGCAGTTACAGTTTGGGGGGGGGTTTCTACGAGCAGTACTTC. Translation gives CASSYSLGGGFYEQYF.

The rearrangement links TRBV7-8 to TRBJ2-7; no firm D call. Deletions cut 0 bases from V and 2 bases from J, with 8 bases between. Germline CDR1 SGHVS, CDR2 FQNEAQ. CDR3 length: 14 residues. Written as DNA, the CDR3 is TGTGCCAGCAGCTTAGCGCACGAAACCTACGAGCAGTACTTC. Protein sequence: CASSLAHETYEQYF. Using reference TRBV7-8 and TRBJ2-7 for the parts outside the CDR3, the full variable domain is GAGVSQSPRYKVAKRGQDVALRCDPISGHVSLFWYQQALGQGPEFLTYFQNEAQLDKSGLPSDRFFAERPEGSVSTLKIQRTQQEDSAVYLCASSLAHETYEQYFGPGTRLTVT.

The rearrangement links TRBV11-2 to TRBJ1-3, with 9 bases lining up with TRBD1. Germline V gene sequence: CDR1 SGHAT, CDR2 FQNNGV. The CDR3 has 14 residues. Unmatched junction bases numbered 4, after V lost 6 bases and J lost 4 bases. The DNA for the CDR3 is TGTGCCAGCAGGGAACAGGGGGCCGGAAACACCATATATTTT. Translating it yields CASREQGAGNTIYF.

The V and J genes are TRBV11-1 and TRBJ2-3, with TRBD2 matching 8 bases. V trimming: 6 bases; J trimming: 5 bases; junction bases outside the gene matches: 4. The CDR3 loop spans 13 amino acids. The germline gives CDR1 SGHAT, CDR2 FQDESV (reference sequence). Here the CDR3 DNA reads TGTGCCAGCAGTCGGGAGGGCGGAGATACGCAGTATTTT. Amino acids: CASSREGGDTQYF.

This sequence joins TRBV6-1 and TRBJ2-1, with 10 bases fitting TRBD2. The germline V gene has CDR1 MNHNS and CDR2 SASEGT. The CDR3 contains 16 residues. V dropped 4 bases and J dropped 4; count of bases not matched to a gene: 7. In DNA form, the CDR3 reads TGTGCCAGCAGTGGACAAGCGGGGGGGCCGTACAATGAGCAGTTCTTC. Translated: CASSGQAGGPYNEQFF.

J is TRBJ2-3 and V is TRBV27; tentatively, D is TRBD1 (6 bases). The CDR3 is 16 amino acids. Trimming removed 3 bases at V and 4 bases at J, with 17 bases between. Germline CDR1 reads MNHEY; CDR2 reads SMNVEV (reference sequence). The CDR3 region is CASSFEGVVFADTQYF. The DNA of the CDR3 is TGTGCCAGCAGTTTCGAGGGGGTAGTCTTTGCAGATACGCAGTATTTT.

Notes on this clone: At one boundary the junction diverges from the germline segment, which might be a read error. This chain joins TRBV7-9 and TRBJ1-3; D not certain. The CDR3 length is 9 residues. Germline CDR1 reads SEHNR; CDR2 reads FQNEAQ (reference sequence). CDR3 sequence reads: CASSPHVHF. The DNA of the CDR3 is TGTGCCAGCAGCCCCCACGTGCATTTT.

This clone occurred once. CDR3 in DNA: TGTGCCAGCCGCCGACTAGCGGGGGTTACCGGGGAGCTGTTTTTT. This codes for CASRRLAGVTGELFF. This chain links TRBV2 with TRBJ2-2; the match to TRBD2 covers 12 bases. Trimming at V came to 8 bases and at J to 5 bases, leaving 6 bases not matched to a gene. This CDR3 is built from 15 residues. Germline CDR1 is SNHLY and CDR2 is FYNNEI.

DNA for the CDR3: TGTGCCAGCAGTTTAAGGCCCTTAGGAGCGGGGAGCACAGATACGCAGTATTTT. This sequence encodes CASSLRPLGAGSTDTQYF. This chain connects TRBV27 to TRBJ2-3; TRBD2 agrees at 7 bases. Germline V CDR1 and CDR2: MNHEY, SMNVEV (reference sequence). The CDR3 loop spans 18 amino acids. J gave up 0 bases and V 2 bases, and 11 bases lay outside the gene matches.

The chain employs TRBV30 and TRBJ1-1; possible D gene TRBD1, 6 bases. The V end lost 4 bases, the J end lost 5 bases, and 11 bases lay between the germline ends. Per germline, CDR1 GTSNPN and CDR2 SVGIG (reference sequence). This CDR3 has 12 amino acids. The chain's CDR3 is CAWKQGGTEAFF. The CDR3 nucleotides are TGTGCCTGGAAACAGGGTGGGACTGAAGCTTTCTTT.

The V call is TRBV4-1, the J call TRBJ2-6; 9 nucleotides match TRBD2. After removal of 0 bases from V and 0 bases from J, the junction contained 12 bases not matched to a gene. This CDR3 spans 21 amino acids. The germline V gene encodes CDR1 MGHRA and CDR2 YSYEKL. The CDR3 loop reads CASSQDLLRGGAFSGANVLTF. For the CDR3, the DNA is TGCGCCAGCAGCCAAGATTTGCTCCGCGGGGGGGCCTTCTCTGGGGCCAACGTCCTGACTTTC.

CDR3 DNA: TGTGCCAGCAGACCACAGGAATACGAGCAGTACTTC. Its protein is CASRPQEYEQYF. This chain links TRBV28 with TRBJ2-7; weak D call: TRBD1 (5 bases). The V end lost 6 bases, the J end lost 4 bases, and 10 bases lay between the germline ends. CDR3 length: 12 amino acids. Germline CDR1 reads MDHEN; CDR2 reads SYDVKM.

The chain carries TRBV5-1 and TRBJ2-7; tentatively, D is TRBD1 (5 bases). There are 15 residues in the CDR3. Germline CDR1 reads SGHRS; CDR2 reads YFSETQ. V lost 3 bases to trimming and J lost 0 bases, with 13 bases between them. The CDR3 DNA reads as TGCGCCAGCAGCTCCGGACACGGAAGCTCCTACGAGCAGTACTTC. Protein product: CASSSGHGSSYEQYF.

This sequence joins TRBV7-2 and TRBJ2-3; D is unresolved. V lost 5 bases, J lost 2 bases, and 11 bases lay in between. This CDR3 has 14 amino acids. Per the germline V gene, CDR1 is SGHTA and CDR2 is FQGNSA. The CDR3, as DNA: TGTGCCAGCAGCATCTCTTCCCACACAGATACGCAGTATTTT. It is translated as CASSISSHTDTQYF.

This clone came up a few times. The CDR3 DNA follows: TGTGCCAGCAGCTTAGGACACCTGACTGAAGCTTTCTTT. Its protein product is CASSLGHLTEAFF. J is TRBJ1-1 and V is TRBV7-2; D remains unclear. Trimming left V 1 base short and J 5 bases short, with 8 bases between. The CDR3 consists of 13 residues. Germline V lookup: CDR1 SGHTA, CDR2 FQGNSA.

V usage is TRBV19 and J usage is TRBJ1-1, with D unresolved. The CDR3 loop spans 17 amino acids. Germline CDR1 LNHDA, CDR2 SQIVND (reference sequence). Trimming stripped 6 bases from V and 0 bases from J, with 20 bases between. The CDR3 DNA sequence: TGTGCCAGTAGGGCCCCCGGGCCCCCCGGCATGAACACTGAAGCTTTCTTT. Translation: CASRAPGPPGMNTEAFF.